Shown below are 22 T cell receptor beta chains from a single sample sequenced in a study of blood T cell repertoires in COVID-19. TCRdb's copy holds only in-frame clones and misses some; the assay was immunoSEQ multiplex PCR. The profile shows some 300,000 clones, nearly 90% of them singletons. The sequenced material came from peripheral blood. These TCRs come from a middle-aged woman with COVID-19, enrolled during active disease.

In the case of this clone: In the same sample, other DNA sequences code for this CDR3. The chain has TRBV7-2 and TRBJ1-2; 9 bases match TRBD1. CDR1 is SGHTA, CDR2 FQGNSA, per germline. J lost 4 bases, V lost 1 base, and 4 bases had no gene match. The CDR3 sequence is 15 residues long. CDR3 loop: CASSLGTGVGYGYTF. Written as DNA, the CDR3 is TGTGCCAGCAGCTTAGGGACAGGGGTGGGCTATGGCTACACCTTC.

A few counts support this clone. The CDR3 region is CASSQDAGGSGNTIYF. For the CDR3, the DNA is TGCGCCAGCAGCCAAGACGCAGGGGGCTCTGGAAACACCATATATTTT. The chain uses TRBV4-3 and TRBJ1-3, with 7 bases fitting TRBD1. Germline CDR1 is LGHNA and CDR2 is YSLEER. The CDR3 length is 16 residues. Germline trimming cut 0 bases from V and 0 bases from J; bases unmatched to any gene: 2.

This clone has a handful of counts. In nucleotides, the CDR3 is TGTGCCAGCAGCTTAAAAGGGGGCAGCCAGCCCCAGCATTTT. It is translated as CASSLKGGSQPQHF. The chain couples TRBV7-9 to TRBJ1-5; the match to TRBD1 covers 7 bases. This CDR3 region has 14 residues. J lost 7 bases, V lost 2 bases, and 5 bases had no gene match. Germline V gene data show CDR1 as SEHNR and CDR2 as FQNEAQ (reference sequence).

This chain joins TRBV5-5 and TRBJ2-3; the match to TRBD1 covers 7 bases. V gave up 8 bases and J gave up 3 bases; unmatched junction bases: 6. The CDR3 has 13 residues. Looked up from germline, CDR1 is SGHKS and CDR2 is YYEKEE (reference sequence). CDR3 sequence: CASLGGRTDTQYF. CDR3 sequence (DNA): TGTGCCAGTCTAGGGGGCAGGACAGATACGCAGTATTTT.

The table lists this clone with a count of one. This chain uses TRBV28 with TRBJ1-6, with a possible D match to TRBD1 (5 bases). Trimming took 3 bases from V and 6 from J, leaving 12 bases between them. The germline CDR1 and CDR2 sequences are MDHEN and SYDVKM. The length of the CDR3 is 15 residues. CDR3 in DNA: TGTGCCAGCAGTTTCCCGGGACTGCTTAATTCACCCCTCCACTTT. It specifies CASSFPGLLNSPLHF.

This sequence joins TRBV3-1 (or the pseudogene TRBV3-2) and TRBJ2-4, with 8 bases identical to TRBD2. Germline lookup yields CDR1 LGHDT and CDR2 YNNKEL (reference sequence). The junction had 5 bases not matched to a gene; V was cut back by 1 base and J by 0 bases. The CDR3 consists of 17 residues. CDR3 loop: CASSQGDSGAAKNIQYF. CDR3 DNA: TGTGCCAGCAGCCAAGGCGATAGCGGGGCAGCCAAAAACATTCAGTACTTC.

Only a few counts were recorded for this clone. The V gene is TRBV27, the J gene TRBJ1-4; 7 positions agree with TRBD1. The CDR3 is 12 residues long. V lost 6 bases to trimming and J lost 9 bases; unmatched junction nucleotides: 4. Germline assignment: CDR1 MNHEY and CDR2 SMNVEV (reference sequence). CDR3 nucleotides: TGTGCCAGCAGGGGACAGCCCCAAAAACTGTTTTTT. Translating gives CASRGQPQKLFF.

The chain recombines TRBV4-3 with TRBJ2-1, with D maybe TRBD2 (5 bases). The length of the CDR3 is 13 residues. Germline-derived CDR1 and CDR2 are LGHNA and YSLEER. The V end lost 1 base, the J end lost 13 bases, and 14 bases lay between the germline ends. This chain's CDR3 is CASSQAPDGIQFF. The DNA of the CDR3 is TGCGCCAGCAGCCAAGCCCCCGACGGGATCCAGTTCTTC.

The V and J genes are TRBV11-3 and TRBJ2-3; 8 bases are shared with TRBD2. CDR1 is SGHNT and CDR2 is YENEEA in the germline V gene. The CDR3 contains 16 residues. The V gene end was trimmed by 1 base and the J gene end by 1 base; junction bases not matched to a gene: 4. CDR3 residues: CASSLGSGEGTDTQYF. The DNA of the CDR3 is TGTGCCAGCAGCTTAGGTAGCGGGGAGGGCACAGATACGCAGTATTTT.

V usage is TRBV7-2 and J usage is TRBJ2-1; 11 bases are shared with TRBD2. Germline values: CDR1 SGHTA, CDR2 FQGNSA. V lost 0 bases to trimming and J lost 4 bases; unmatched junction nucleotides: 5. The CDR3 has 17 residues. The CDR3 DNA sequence: TGTGCCAGCAGCTTAGCGGTGACTAGCGGGATTTACAATGAGCAGTTCTTC. This encodes CASSLAVTSGIYNEQFF.

V is TRBV2 and J is TRBJ2-2, with 7 positions matching TRBD1. Germline CDR1 reads SNHLY; CDR2 reads FYNNEI. V shed 5 bases, J shed 6 bases, and the junction held 3 bases outside the gene matches. The CDR3 has 13 residues. The CDR3 is CASSSQGAGELFF. For the CDR3, the DNA is TGTGCCAGCAGTTCGCAGGGGGCCGGGGAGCTGTTTTTT.

The chain combines TRBV6-6 with TRBJ2-1, with 8 positions matching TRBD2. Germline CDR1 is MNHNY and CDR2 is SVGAGI (reference sequence). This CDR3 is 14 amino acids long. J gave up 6 bases and V 0 bases, and 1 base lay outside the gene matches. The CDR3 is CASSYSGLGNEQFF. CDR3 nucleotides: TGTGCCAGCAGTTACTCGGGACTAGGCAATGAGCAGTTCTTC.

This chain connects TRBV7-8 to TRBJ1-4; a weak D match, TRBD1 (5 bases). Deletions cut 0 bases from V and 6 bases from J, with 8 bases between. CDR1 is SGHVS and CDR2 is FQNEAQ in the germline V gene. CDR3 length: 14 amino acids. The chain's CDR3 is CASSLAGGDEKLFF. CDR3 sequence (DNA): TGTGCCAGCAGCTTAGCTGGAGGGGATGAAAAACTGTTTTTT.

This clone was recorded once. J is TRBJ1-2 and V is TRBV19; D gene uncertain. CDR1 and CDR2 (germline): LNHDA, SQIVND (reference sequence). This CDR3 region has 13 residues. Between the trimmed V and J ends, which lost 0 bases and 4 bases, there was a span of 6 bases. This CDR3 reads CASSIDPFYGYTF. The CDR3 DNA reads TGTGCCAGTAGTATAGATCCCTTCTATGGCTACACCTTC.

V usage is TRBV5-1 and J usage is TRBJ1-1; D remains unclear. The CDR3 extends over 14 amino acids. The V and J ends lost 3 bases and 2 bases respectively, with 11 bases between them. From germline, CDR1 is SGHRS and CDR2 YFSETQ. CDR3 nucleotides: TGCGCCAGCAGCTCTCGTACTGTTAACACTGAAGCTTTCTTT. As protein: CASSSRTVNTEAFF.

CDR3 protein: CASSQDLLYGYTF. As DNA, the CDR3 is TGTGCCAGCAGCCAAGATTTACTGTATGGCTACACCTTC. The chain carries TRBV4-2 and TRBJ1-2; no clear D gene. From germline, CDR1 is LGHNA and CDR2 YNFKEQ. With 0 bases removed from V and 5 bases from J, the gap between germline ends came to 7 bases. CDR3 length: 13 residues.

The V call is TRBV6-5, the J call TRBJ1-5; D is undetermined. V was clipped by 10 bases and J by 3 bases, with 16 bases between them. CDR1 and CDR2 from the germline V gene are MNHEY and SVGAGI. The CDR3 loop spans 14 amino acids. Here the CDR3 DNA reads TGTGCCATCAACCGTGAGAGCCCCAATCAGCCCCAGCATTTT. Amino acids: CAINRESPNQPQHF.

The chain has TRBV6-5 and TRBJ2-7, with 7 bases identical to TRBD2. The CDR3 has 14 residues. The ends lost 2 bases at V and 7 bases at J; junction bases unmatched: 8. Germline V gene lookup returns CDR1 MNHEY and CDR2 SVGAGI. CDR3 amino acids: CASSYLGSGGEQYF. Written as DNA, the CDR3 is TGTGCCAGCAGTTACCTGGGATCCGGGGGGGAGCAGTACTTC.

J is TRBJ1-1 and V is TRBV7-9; no clear D gene. The length of the CDR3 is 13 residues. Trimming shortened V by 7 bases and J by 6 bases, and 15 bases separated the two germline ends. In germline, CDR1 is SEHNR, CDR2 FQNEAQ (reference sequence). The CDR3 nucleotides read TGTGCCAGCACCATGACGGCAAGCGCTGAAGCTTTCTTT. It codes for CASTMTASAEAFF. Based on the CDR3 plus reference TRBV7-9 and TRBJ1-1, the full variable domain is DTGVSQNPRHKITKRGQNVTFRCDPISEHNRLYWYRQTLGQGPEFLTYFQNEAQLEKSRLLSDRFSAERPKGSFSTLEIQRTEQGDSAMYLCASTMTASAEAFFGQGTRLTVV.

This chain joins TRBV7-2 and TRBJ1-2; D is possibly TRBD1 (5 bases). In germline, CDR1 is SGHTA, CDR2 FQGNSA. V was shortened by 5 bases and J by 8 bases, with 15 bases between the two germline ends. This CDR3 has 13 amino acids. The CDR3 protein is CASSPQWRGGYTF. For the CDR3, the DNA is TGTGCCAGCAGCCCACAGTGGAGGGGCGGCTACACCTTC.

The rearrangement links TRBV5-6 to TRBJ1-2; 8 nucleotides align to TRBD1. The CDR3 totals 16 residues. Germline lookup yields CDR1 SGHDT and CDR2 YYEEEE. The V and J ends lost 2 bases and 2 bases, in that order; junction bases with no gene match: 8. This CDR3 reads CASSLRTGTGNYGYTF. The DNA of the CDR3 is TGTGCCAGCAGCTTACGGACCGGGACAGGAAACTATGGCTACACCTTC.

The CDR3 bases are TGCAGCGTTGAGCATACGGACAGAGGCTATGGCTACACCTTC. Its translation: CSVEHTDRGYGYTF. V is TRBV29-1 and J is TRBJ1-2, with TRBD1 as a possible D gene (6 bases). Between the trimmed V and J ends, which lost 3 bases and 4 bases, there was a span of 15 bases. The CDR3 spans 14 residues. CDR1 SQVTM and CDR2 ANQGSEA come from the germline V gene.